These 9 T cell receptor beta chains were all obtained from the same sample, sequenced in a study of vaccination effects on CD4 cells after COVID-19. Measured with immunoSEQ multiplex PCR; TCRdb has only the in-frame clones, and not every one. Among about 44,000 clones listed, around 80% were seen once. Culture lasted approximately 10 days before CD4+ T cell isolation. Confirmation by PCR established that the person had SARS-CoV-2 infection between March and December 2020. The vaccine given was either BNT162b2 or mRNA-1273, in two doses. No antigens are known for them. Source: CD4+ T cells from PBMCs cultured without peptide, taken after COVID-19 vaccination. The receptors shown here come from a human donor who had a prior SARS-CoV-2 infection.

V and J are TRBV25-1 and TRBJ2-5; 9 nucleotides align to TRBD2. This CDR3 is built from 17 residues. The trim removed 3 bases at V and 2 bases at J, leaving 10 bases unmatched. Germline-derived CDR1 and CDR2 are MGHDK and SYGVNS. The CDR3 here is CASSDPGLAISQETQYF. For the CDR3, the DNA is TGTGCCAGCAGTGATCCCGGACTAGCGATATCACAAGAGACCCAGTACTTC.

This clone was seen only once. The V and J genes are TRBV9 and TRBJ2-2; D not resolved. Germline CDR1 SGDLS, CDR2 YYNGEE. The CDR3 contains 13 residues. V lost 0 bases and J 4 bases, leaving 4 bases between the germline ends. The CDR3: CASSVGTTGELFF. The CDR3 DNA follows: TGTGCCAGCAGCGTAGGTACCACCGGGGAGCTGTTTTTT.

The chain uses TRBV4-1 and TRBJ1-4, with 8 bases identical to TRBD1. The trim removed 2 bases at V and 10 bases at J, leaving 0 bases unmatched. The CDR3 spans 12 residues. The germline gives CDR1 MGHRA, CDR2 YSYEKL. CDR3 nucleotides: TGCGCCAGCAGCCAAACAGGGGGAAAACTGTTTTTT. It codes for CASSQTGGKLFF.

The genes are TRBV4-3 and TRBJ1-2, with D perhaps TRBD1 (5 bases). The CDR3 has 18 residues. Germline CDR1 LGHNA, CDR2 YSLEER. Trimming left V 3 bases short and J 2 bases short, with 22 bases between. CDR3 loop: CASSQSTGHAQSNYGYTF. CDR3 DNA: TGCGCCAGCAGCCAGTCCACGGGGCATGCCCAATCAAACTATGGCTACACCTTC.

This clone has only a few counts. V usage is TRBV4-2 and J usage is TRBJ2-7; TRBD2 agrees at 7 bases. Germline V gives CDR1 LGHNA, CDR2 YNFKEQ. This CDR3 has 15 amino acids. V lost 0 bases and J lost 3; bases outside the gene matches: 5. The CDR3, as DNA: TGTGCCAGCAGCCAAGATGTCTTAGCGGGCTACGAGCAGTACTTC. It encodes CASSQDVLAGYEQYF.

This clone was recorded a few times. The chain's CDR3 is CASSLVFSYNSPLHF. CDR3 sequence (DNA): TGTGCCAGCAGCTTAGTTTTCTCCTATAATTCACCCCTCCACTTT. The chain links TRBV7-6 to TRBJ1-6, with unresolved D. Germline V gives CDR1 SGHVS, CDR2 FNYEAQ. This CDR3 contains 15 residues. The V end was cut by 1 base, the J end by 0 bases, with 4 bases between.

CDR3 coding DNA: TGTGCCAGCAGCCCCGGGACAGATACTAATGAAAAACTGTTTTTT. Encoded protein: CASSPGTDTNEKLFF. V is TRBV9 and J is TRBJ1-4, with 7 bases fitting TRBD1. Germline CDR1 is SGDLS and CDR2 is YYNGEE. Trimming took 4 bases from V and 2 from J; bases not matched to a gene: 5. The length of the CDR3 is 15 residues.

The chain employs TRBV5-1 and TRBJ1-4; TRBD1 agrees at 9 bases. Germline loops: CDR1 SGHRS, CDR2 YFSETQ. CDR3 length: 16 amino acids. The V and J ends lost 0 bases and 5 bases, in that order; junction bases with no gene match: 5. Here the CDR3 reads CASSLAKGQGNEKLFF. The DNA of the CDR3 is TGCGCCAGCAGCTTGGCCAAGGGACAGGGAAATGAAAAACTGTTTTTT.

The chain couples TRBV6-5 to TRBJ1-1; 9 nucleotides align to TRBD1. Germline V CDR1 and CDR2: MNHEY, SVGAGI. The CDR3 covers 14 residues. J gave up 1 base and V 5 bases, and 2 bases lay outside the gene matches. The CDR3 loop reads CASSRQGGNTEAFF. The CDR3 DNA reads as TGTGCCAGCAGTAGACAGGGGGGGAACACTGAAGCTTTCTTT.